Included here is one TCR beta chain sequence, with context. Its antigen is unknown. This sample is part of a study of T cell responses to AZD1222 COVID-19 vaccine. Study outcomes and limitations: Sampling that yielded the repertoires occurred only after the peak T cell response. With two AZD1222 doses given, Spike-specific TCR breadth and depth both rose. There were mostly white British donors and more females than males, and clonal diversity was possibly underestimated.

The method was immunoSEQ multiplex PCR; TCRdb's version includes in-frame clones alone and lacks a portion of them. In the table there are some 95,000 clones, roughly 90% of which are singletons. Germline assignment: CDR1 GTSNPN and CDR2 SVGIG (reference sequence). Trimming stripped 2 bases from V and 5 bases from J, with 9 bases between. The CDR3 loop spans 13 amino acids. The material was peripheral blood, obtained 28 days after the second AZD1222 dose. This chain links TRBV30 with TRBJ2-2; D may be TRBD1 (6 bases). This receptor was obtained from an adult who received the AZD1222 COVID-19 vaccine. This CDR3 reads CAWSLQGTGELFF. In DNA, the CDR3 is TGTGCCTGGAGTCTACAGGGTACCGGGGAGCTGTTTTTT.